The following is a T cell receptor delta chain sequence with its context. TCRdb has a much larger clone's protein, which differs at residue 7 from the translation of this DNA, likely because of a read error; what is shown is the protein translated from the DNA. This sample was taken from a study of gamma-delta T cells after stem cell transplantation. CDR3 size: 14 residues. Germline CDR1 and CDR2: GEAIGNYY and EKD. Trimming removed 3 bases at V and 0 bases at J, with 10 bases between. TCRdb re-called clones from the RT-PCR reads via CATT. The data show about 500 delta-chain clones, approximately 2.6% seen once.

This TCR came from a human donor. It is not recorded whose cells these are; they may come from a transplant donor. Sequencing was done on a sample of gamma-delta T cells. The V and J genes are TRDV2 and TRDJ1; D gene uncertain. The CDR3 sequence is CACDPLRHTDKLIF. As DNA, the CDR3 is TGTGCCTGTGACCCTCTGAGGCACACCGATAAACTCATCTTT.